The 19 T cell receptor beta chains below all came from one sample that was sequenced in a study of radiotherapy plus CTLA-4 blockade in lung cancer. Measured with immunoSEQ multiplex PCR; TCRdb has only the in-frame clones, and not every one. The data show 30,000 to 35,000 clones, roughly 80% seen once. The sequencing used peripheral blood, collected from a patient treated with radiotherapy plus ipilimumab. The receptors stem from a human donor with non-small cell lung cancer who had stable disease on radiotherapy plus ipilimumab.

V is TRBV19 and J is TRBJ1-2; no definite D call. This CDR3 comprises 15 residues. Germline loops: CDR1 LNHDA, CDR2 SQIVND (reference sequence). V lost 2 bases and J 3 bases, leaving 13 bases between the germline ends. CDR3 amino acids: CASSISAQRHYGYTF. The CDR3 DNA follows: TGTGCCAGTAGTATATCGGCCCAACGGCACTATGGCTACACCTTC.

This clone has only one observation. The genes are TRBV11-2 and TRBJ1-3; D gene unclear. V was cut by 7 bases and J by 1 base, with 11 bases left in between. This CDR3 spans 14 amino acids. Germline V gives CDR1 SGHAT, CDR2 FQNNGV. The chain's CDR3 is CASNLGLSGNTIYF. CDR3 nucleotides: TGTGCCAGCAATCTAGGCCTGTCTGGAAACACCATATATTTT.

This chain links TRBV27 with TRBJ1-2; 11 positions match TRBD1. Unmatched junction bases numbered 10, after V lost 5 bases and J lost 5 bases. Germline assignment: CDR1 MNHEY and CDR2 SMNVEV (reference sequence). The CDR3 runs 16 residues. CDR3 nucleotides: TGTGCCAGCAGTACGGACGGACAGGGGGCTTGGTATGGCTACACCTTC. Translation: CASSTDGQGAWYGYTF.

A few counts support this clone. The chain recombines TRBV28 with TRBJ1-2, with unresolved D. The V end was cut by 3 bases, the J end by 2 bases, with 4 bases between. The V gene's germline CDR1 is MDHEN and CDR2 SYDVKM. The CDR3 loop spans 12 amino acids. The CDR3 sequence is CASSLQNYGYTF. The DNA for the CDR3 is TGTGCCAGCAGTTTGCAGAACTATGGCTACACCTTC.

This clone was detected a few times. J is TRBJ1-4 and V is TRBV6-5; 8 bases match TRBD1. The CDR3 has 13 residues. V shed 6 bases, J shed 8 bases, and the junction held 5 bases outside the gene matches. CDR1 is MNHEY, CDR2 SVGAGI, per germline. The CDR3 DNA reads TGTGCCAGCAGGGACAGGGTAGAAGAAAAACTGTTTTTT. Its translation is CASRDRVEEKLFF.

This rearrangement joins TRBV19 to TRBJ1-1; tentatively, D is TRBD1 (5 bases). Germline CDR1 is LNHDA and CDR2 is SQIVND (reference sequence). The CDR3 covers 14 residues. V lost 3 bases to trimming and J lost 4 bases, with 12 bases between them. The CDR3 region has the DNA TGTGCCAGTAGTATCCAGGGAGTCGGCACTGAAGCTTTCTTT. Protein sequence: CASSIQGVGTEAFF.

The count of this clone is one. This chain connects TRBV18 to TRBJ2-1; D is possibly TRBD1 or TRBD2 (5 bases each). The CDR3 loop spans 15 amino acids. Trimming took off 6 bases at V and 3 bases at J, with 15 bases between the two ends. Germline CDR1 reads KGHSH; CDR2 reads LQKENI. CDR3 in amino acids: CASSPGANLYNEQFF. In DNA form, the CDR3 reads TGTGCCAGCTCCCCCGGGGCAAACCTCTACAATGAGCAGTTCTTC.

This chain connects TRBV11-2 to TRBJ1-1; D unresolved. The CDR3 extends over 14 amino acids. The V end was cut by 5 bases, the J end by 7 bases, with 17 bases between. Looked up from germline, CDR1 is SGHAT and CDR2 is FQNNGV. DNA of the CDR3: TGTGCCAGCAGCGGAGGACCCCTGGGCAGTGAAGCTTTCTTT. Its protein is CASSGGPLGSEAFF.

J is TRBJ1-2 and V is TRBV27; weak D call: TRBD1 (6 bases). This CDR3 spans 12 amino acids. In germline, CDR1 is MNHEY, CDR2 SMNVEV (reference sequence). V shed 10 bases and J shed 0 bases, with 9 bases lying between them. Written as DNA, the CDR3 is TGTGCCACACAGGGCTCTAACTATGGCTACACCTTC. This translates into CATQGSNYGYTF.

A single count supports this clone. CDR3 amino acids: CASRSTGLYGYTF. The CDR3 coding sequence is TGTGCCAGCAGGTCAACAGGGTTATATGGCTACACCTTC. This chain uses TRBV6-6 with TRBJ1-2; weak D call: TRBD1 (6 bases). Trimming stripped 6 bases from V and 5 bases from J, with 13 bases between. Germline CDR1 and CDR2: MNHNY and SVGAGI (reference sequence). The CDR3 contains 13 residues.

The J gene is TRBJ1-5, the V gene TRBV19, with TRBD1 identical over 7 bases. Losses at the gene ends were 4 bases for V and 2 bases for J; bases not matched to a gene: 11. This CDR3 has 17 residues. Germline assignment: CDR1 LNHDA and CDR2 SQIVND (reference sequence). The CDR3 sequence: CASSKDRALIGNQPQHF. DNA for the CDR3: TGTGCCAGTAGTAAAGACAGGGCTCTAATCGGCAATCAGCCCCAGCATTTT.

This clone was observed a few times. The chain links TRBV7-9 to TRBJ1-4; D is perhaps TRBD1 (6 bases). The CDR3 spans 13 residues. V lost 8 bases and J 6 bases, leaving 13 bases between the germline ends. CDR1 and CDR2 from the germline V gene are SEHNR and FQNEAQ (reference sequence). This chain's CDR3 is CASVGGEYEKLFF. The CDR3 DNA reads TGTGCCAGCGTTGGGGGCGAGTATGAAAAACTGTTTTTT.

V gene TRBV5-5 combines with J gene TRBJ1-1, with a possible D match to TRBD1 (5 bases). The CDR3 has 17 amino acids. The V gene lost 0 bases and the J gene lost 0 bases, with 15 bases spanning the gap. The germline V gene has CDR1 SGHKS and CDR2 YYEKEE (reference sequence). The CDR3 loop is CASSLAFRDFMNTEAFF. Here the CDR3 DNA reads TGTGCCAGCAGCTTGGCCTTCAGGGACTTCATGAACACTGAAGCTTTCTTT.

CDR3 in DNA: TGTGCCAGCAGGAATTGGACAGTCAATCAGCCCCAGCATTTT. Amino acids: CASRNWTVNQPQHF. This chain links TRBV28 with TRBJ1-5, with D possibly matching TRBD1 (6 bases). CDR1 and CDR2 (germline): MDHEN, SYDVKM. The CDR3 sequence is 14 residues long. V dropped 6 bases and J dropped 3 bases, with 12 bases sitting between them. The full variable domain, with the rest looked up from reference TRBV28 and TRBJ1-5, is DVKVTQSSRYLVKRTGEKVFLECVQDMDHENMFWYRQDPGLGLRLIYFSYDVKMKEKGDIPEGYSVSREKKERFSLILESASTNQTSMYLCASRNWTVNQPQHFGDGTRLSIL.

The chain has TRBV6-6 and TRBJ1-1; D is unclear. The CDR3 sequence is 12 residues long. V gave up 9 bases and J gave up 5 bases, with 13 bases separating them. From germline, CDR1 is MNHNY and CDR2 SVGAGI (reference sequence). CDR3 in amino acids: CASSRLRTEAFF. For the CDR3, the DNA is TGTGCCAGTTCCCGACTGCGAACTGAAGCTTTCTTT.

The gene calls are TRBV5-6 and TRBJ1-5; D uncertain. V lost 0 bases and J lost 0, with 7 bases in between. The CDR3 spans 15 residues. Germline values: CDR1 SGHDT, CDR2 YYEEEE. As DNA, the CDR3 is TGTGCCAGCAGCTTGGGACGGAGTAGCAATCAGCCCCAGCATTTT. Translation: CASSLGRSSNQPQHF.

V usage is TRBV28 and J usage is TRBJ2-3; D remains unclear. The V end was cut by 2 bases, the J end by 2 bases, with 2 bases between. This CDR3 region has 12 residues. Germline values: CDR1 MDHEN, CDR2 SYDVKM. The CDR3 here is CASSLITDTQYF. The CDR3 bases are TGTGCCAGCAGTTTAATCACAGATACGCAGTATTTT.

The chain has TRBV10-1 and TRBJ2-1; D uncertain. The CDR3 runs 12 residues. The germline V gene encodes CDR1 WNHNN and CDR2 SYGVQD (reference sequence). The V gene lost 2 bases and the J gene lost 7 bases, with 6 bases spanning the gap. CDR3: CASSEVENEQFF. The CDR3, as DNA: TGCGCCAGCAGTGAGGTGGAGAATGAGCAGTTCTTC.

V gene TRBV18 combines with J gene TRBJ1-1; D not resolved. Germline assignment: CDR1 KGHSH and CDR2 LQKENI. Trimming took 3 bases from V and 7 from J, leaving 9 bases between them. This CDR3 comprises 12 residues. CDR3: CASSPTTYEAFF. The DNA of the CDR3 is TGTGCCAGCTCACCGACAACTTATGAAGCTTTCTTT.